The rows below give T cell receptor beta chains drawn from one sample of a study of blood T cell repertoires in COVID-19. Using immunoSEQ multiplex PCR, the repertoire was profiled, and TCRdb retains in-frame clones only, with some absent. The data hold 200,000 to 300,000 clones, with approximately 86% observed a single time. The sample was peripheral blood. These receptors all stem from a human donor in a cohort sampled during active COVID-19. The CDR3 runs from the conserved cysteine through the conserved F or W. D genes are given only for firm matches. Expanded clones get a size class; other rows say once, few or many, or leave the size out.

d_call: TRBD1; j_call: TRBJ2-2; clone_size: once; v_call: TRBV10-1; cdr3_nt: TGCGCCAGCAGCCAAAATGACAGGGCAAGCACCGGGGAGCTGTTTTTT; cdr3_aa: CASSQNDRASTGELFF
d_call: TRBD1; j_call: TRBJ2-7; clone_size: .; v_call: TRBV9; cdr3_nt: TGTGCCAGCAGCGTAGCACAGGGGGCCGCCGAGCAGTACTTC; cdr3_aa: CASSVAQGAAEQYF
d_call: .; j_call: TRBJ2-7; clone_size: few; v_call: TRBV27; cdr3_nt: TGTGCCAGCAGTAGGAGGGGCCACGAGCAGTACTTC; cdr3_aa: CASSRRGHEQYF
d_call: TRBD1; j_call: TRBJ1-2; clone_size: .; v_call: TRBV24-1; cdr3_nt: TGTGCCACCGGGGCCAAAAACCGGGACAGGGGTCGGTATGGCTACACCTTC; cdr3_aa: CATGAKNRDRGRYGYTF
d_call: .; j_call: TRBJ1-1; clone_size: once; v_call: TRBV6-5; cdr3_nt: TGTGCCAGCAGCCCACAAGGGAGGAACACTGAAGCTTTCTTT; cdr3_aa: CASSPQGRNTEAFF
d_call: TRBD1; j_call: TRBJ2-7; clone_size: .; v_call: TRBV5-1; cdr3_nt: TGCGCCAGCAGCACGCGGGACAGGATCGCCTACGAGCAGTACTTC; cdr3_aa: CASSTRDRIAYEQYF
d_call: TRBD2; j_call: TRBJ2-5; clone_size: .; v_call: TRBV5-1; cdr3_nt: TGCGCCAGCAGCTTGGTAGCGGGGGAAGAGACCCAGTACTTC; cdr3_aa: CASSLVAGEETQYF
d_call: TRBD1; j_call: TRBJ2-3; clone_size: once; v_call: TRBV18; cdr3_nt: TGTGCCAGCTCAATCGACAGGGTGGTTCAAAATACGCAGTATTTT; cdr3_aa: CASSIDRVVQNTQYF
d_call: .; j_call: TRBJ1-1; clone_size: .; v_call: TRBV30; cdr3_nt: TGTGCCTGGAGTATCGGGAGGAACACTGAAGCTTTCTTT; cdr3_aa: CAWSIGRNTEAFF
d_call: TRBD1; j_call: TRBJ2-2; clone_size: few; v_call: TRBV5-4; cdr3_nt: TGTGCCAGCAGTTTAGACAGGGGTCAGGGGGAGCTGTTTTTT; cdr3_aa: CASSLDRGQGELFF
d_call: .; j_call: TRBJ2-7; clone_size: once; v_call: TRBV6-4; cdr3_nt: TGTGCCTTCCTCCGGGGGGCGGGCGAGCAGTACTTC; cdr3_aa: CAFLRGAGEQYF
d_call: .; j_call: TRBJ2-1; clone_size: few; v_call: TRBV11-2; cdr3_nt: TGTGCCAGCAGCTTTTCGGGTTACAATGAGCAGTTCTTC; cdr3_aa: CASSFSGYNEQFF
d_call: TRBD1; j_call: TRBJ2-7; clone_size: .; v_call: TRBV29-1; cdr3_nt: TGCAGCGTTGTACCGGGACAGGGGACGTGGGAGGGCCCCTACGAGCAGTACTTC; cdr3_aa: CSVVPGQGTWEGPYEQYF
d_call: .; j_call: TRBJ2-7; clone_size: .; v_call: TRBV27; cdr3_nt: TGTGCCAGCACCTACGGGCAGGGCAGGGCCATCTACGAGCAGTACTTC; cdr3_aa: CASTYGQGRAIYEQYF
d_call: .; j_call: TRBJ1-2; clone_size: few; v_call: TRBV6-5; cdr3_nt: TGTGCCAGCAGTTTCCGGGCGGGGGATGGCTACACCTTC; cdr3_aa: CASSFRAGDGYTF
d_call: TRBD1; j_call: TRBJ2-7; clone_size: .; v_call: TRBV19; cdr3_nt: TGTGCCAGTAGTCCCGGGACAGATTACTACGAGCAGTACTTC; cdr3_aa: CASSPGTDYYEQYF
d_call: .; j_call: TRBJ1-4; clone_size: .; v_call: TRBV27; cdr3_nt: TGTGCCAGCAGTCCCTATTTGGGGGCGGATGAAAAACTGTTTTTT; cdr3_aa: CASSPYLGADEKLFF
d_call: TRBD1; j_call: TRBJ1-4; clone_size: .; v_call: TRBV5-1; cdr3_nt: TGCGCCAGCAGCTTGCAGGGGGGTGCTAATGAAAAACTGTTTTTT; cdr3_aa: CASSLQGGANEKLFF
d_call: .; j_call: TRBJ2-5; clone_size: .; v_call: TRBV9; cdr3_nt: TGTGCCAGCAGCGTAGACTGGGGGCGAGAGACCCAGTACTTC; cdr3_aa: CASSVDWGRETQYF
d_call: .; j_call: TRBJ2-6; clone_size: .; v_call: TRBV28; cdr3_nt: TGTGCCAGCCGAGGGTCCACGCGCTCTGGGGCCAACGTCCTGACTTTC; cdr3_aa: CASRGSTRSGANVLTF
d_call: TRBD2; j_call: TRBJ2-2; clone_size: .; v_call: TRBV5-4; cdr3_nt: TGTGCCAGCAGCTTGGCGGGCGGGAGGGCCAGTACCGGGGAGCTGTTTTTT; cdr3_aa: CASSLAGGRASTGELFF
d_call: TRBD1; j_call: TRBJ1-1; clone_size: .; v_call: TRBV10-2; cdr3_nt: TGCGCCAGCAGTGAATCGTCGGGGACAGGGAAAACTGAAGCTTTCTTT; cdr3_aa: CASSESSGTGKTEAFF
d_call: .; j_call: TRBJ1-5; clone_size: .; v_call: TRBV6-2/TRBV6-3; cdr3_nt: TGTGCCAGCAGTTACGGCAGGGTTAGTCAGCCCCAGCATTTT; cdr3_aa: CASSYGRVSQPQHF
d_call: .; j_call: TRBJ2-7; clone_size: once; v_call: TRBV7-2; cdr3_nt: TGTGCCAGCAGCCCCCAAGGTAGCGGCGTCTACGAGCAGTACTTC; cdr3_aa: CASSPQGSGVYEQYF
d_call: .; j_call: TRBJ1-1; clone_size: few; v_call: TRBV19; cdr3_nt: TGTGCCAGTAGTATTAATAGGGTCCAGGGATTGAACACTGAAGCTTTCTTT; cdr3_aa: CASSINRVQGLNTEAFF
d_call: TRBD2; j_call: TRBJ2-7; clone_size: .; v_call: TRBV7-2; cdr3_nt: TGTGCCAGCAGCTCCCAACCGACTAGCAGCGAGCAGTACTTC; cdr3_aa: CASSSQPTSSEQYF
d_call: .; j_call: TRBJ1-1; clone_size: once; v_call: TRBV18; cdr3_nt: TGTGCCAGCTCCCCGGCGGGAGACACTGAAGCTTTCTTT; cdr3_aa: CASSPAGDTEAFF
d_call: .; j_call: TRBJ2-7; clone_size: .; v_call: TRBV6-2/TRBV6-3; cdr3_nt: TGTGCCAGCAGCTCTCGACAGGTTATCTCCTACGAGCAGTACTTC; cdr3_aa: CASSSRQVISYEQYF
d_call: TRBD2; j_call: TRBJ2-1; clone_size: once; v_call: TRBV7-9; cdr3_nt: TGTGCCAGCAGCGCTCGTACTAGCGGGAGATATGAGCAGTTCTTC; cdr3_aa: CASSARTSGRYEQFF
d_call: .; j_call: TRBJ2-7; clone_size: .; v_call: TRBV19; cdr3_nt: TGTGCCAGTAGTACTGGACTGCGGACCCTCTACGAGCAGTACTTC; cdr3_aa: CASSTGLRTLYEQYF
d_call: TRBD1; j_call: TRBJ2-7; clone_size: many; v_call: TRBV27; cdr3_nt: TGTGCCAGCAGTACCCCCGGGACAGGGAACCACGAGCAGTACTTC; cdr3_aa: CASSTPGTGNHEQYF
d_call: .; j_call: TRBJ2-3; clone_size: .; v_call: TRBV19; cdr3_nt: TGTGCCAGTAGTATTCAGGGCGAAATCACAGATACGCAGTATTTT; cdr3_aa: CASSIQGEITDTQYF
d_call: .; j_call: TRBJ1-5; clone_size: .; v_call: TRBV19; cdr3_nt: TGTGCCAGTAGTATTACATCCGGGGTCAATCAGCCCCAGCATTTT; cdr3_aa: CASSITSGVNQPQHF
d_call: .; j_call: TRBJ2-7; clone_size: .; v_call: TRBV19; cdr3_nt: TGTGCCAGCCGGGACTGGAGGGACTACGAGCAGTACTTC; cdr3_aa: CASRDWRDYEQYF
d_call: .; j_call: TRBJ1-1; clone_size: .; v_call: TRBV27; cdr3_nt: TGTGCCAGCAGTTCGCGGGCCAACACTGAAGCTTTCTTT; cdr3_aa: CASSSRANTEAFF
d_call: .; j_call: TRBJ1-1; clone_size: .; v_call: TRBV18; cdr3_nt: TGTGCCAGCTCGCGTGGGGGGTCGGAGGCTTTCTTT; cdr3_aa: CASSRGGSEAFF
d_call: TRBD1; j_call: TRBJ1-5; clone_size: .; v_call: TRBV18; cdr3_nt: TGTGCCAGCTCACCGACCGGGACAGGGGATCAGCCCCAGCATTTT; cdr3_aa: CASSPTGTGDQPQHF
d_call: TRBD1; j_call: TRBJ1-2; clone_size: .; v_call: TRBV5-5; cdr3_nt: TGTGCCAGCAGCCGTGACAGGGATGGCTACACCTTC; cdr3_aa: CASSRDRDGYTF
d_call: .; j_call: TRBJ2-7; clone_size: once; v_call: TRBV19; cdr3_nt: TGTGCCAGTAGTACAGGGGGGTACGAGCAGTACTTC; cdr3_aa: CASSTGGYEQYF
d_call: .; j_call: TRBJ1-1; clone_size: .; v_call: TRBV2; cdr3_nt: TGTGCCAGCAGTGAACTCCGGACAGTTAACACTGAAGCTTTCTTT; cdr3_aa: CASSELRTVNTEAFF